This record looks at one T cell receptor beta chain sequence and its context. Germline lookup yields CDR1 SEHNR and CDR2 FQNEAQ (reference sequence). Trimming pared 5 bases from V and 1 base from J, leaving 20 bases between. The CDR3 is 17 amino acids. TCRdb's table, derived via immunoSEQ multiplex PCR, lists solely in-frame clones and lacks some. Of about 73,000 clones listed, 90% were seen once; the top ten hold 5.1%. The data derive from a study of blood T cell repertoires in COVID-19. Across the whole study: Italy, Spain and the United States were the sources of the convalescent and acute COVID-19 samples.

This TCR came from a woman younger than 35 with acute or convalescent COVID-19. The sample was peripheral blood. J is TRBJ1-1 and V is TRBV7-9; no definite D call. This CDR3 reads CASSPPRVGVKNTEAFF. CDR3 sequence (DNA): TGTGCCAGCAGCCCCCCCCGGGTCGGTGTTAAGAACACTGAAGCTTTCTTT.